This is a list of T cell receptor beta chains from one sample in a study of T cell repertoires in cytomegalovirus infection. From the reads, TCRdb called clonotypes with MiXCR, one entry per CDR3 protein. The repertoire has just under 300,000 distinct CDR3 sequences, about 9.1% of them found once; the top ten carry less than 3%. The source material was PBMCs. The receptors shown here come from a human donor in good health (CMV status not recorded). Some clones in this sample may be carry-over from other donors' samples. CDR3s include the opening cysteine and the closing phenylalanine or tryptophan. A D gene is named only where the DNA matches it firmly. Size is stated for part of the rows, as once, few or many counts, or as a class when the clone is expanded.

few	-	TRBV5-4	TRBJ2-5	CASSQGGGTQETQYF	TGTGCCAGCAGCCAGGGAGGGGGCACCCAAGAGACCCAGTACTTC
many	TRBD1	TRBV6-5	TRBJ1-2	CASSTRQRDRQPYGYTF	TGTGCCAGCAGTACCCGACAGCGGGACAGGCAACCTTATGGCTACACCTTC
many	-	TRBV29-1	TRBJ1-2	CSVGAQVSSYTF	TGCAGCGTTGGGGCACAGGTATCGAGCTACACCTTC
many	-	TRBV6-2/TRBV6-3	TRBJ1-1	CASSYPMGRGNTEAFF	TGTGCCAGCAGTTACCCAATGGGAAGGGGGAACACTGAAGCTTTCTTT
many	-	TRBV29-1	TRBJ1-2	CSVAAFYGYTF	TGCAGCGTTGCTGCCTTCTATGGCTACACCTTC
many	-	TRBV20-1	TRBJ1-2	CSARGDTSNYGYTF	TGCAGTGCTAGAGGGGACACCTCAAACTATGGCTACACCTTC
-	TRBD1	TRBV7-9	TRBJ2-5	CASRKDRVETQYF	TGTGCCAGCAGAAAAGACAGGGTTGAGACCCAGTACTTC
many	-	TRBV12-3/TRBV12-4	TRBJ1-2	CASSLADYGYTF	TGTGCCAGCAGTTTAGCGGACTATGGCTACACCTTC
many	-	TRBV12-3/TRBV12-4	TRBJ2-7	CASGFGTFIEQYF	TGTGCCAGCGGATTCGGGACTTTTATCGAGCAGTACTTC
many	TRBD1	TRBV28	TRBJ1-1	CASSLWTGAEAFF	TGTGCCAGCAGTTTATGGACAGGGGCTGAAGCTTTCTTT
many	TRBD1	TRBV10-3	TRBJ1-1	CAISEIRGGSAEAFF	TGTGCCATCAGTGAGATCCGAGGGGGCTCGGCTGAAGCTTTCTTT
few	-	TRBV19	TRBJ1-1	CASSPGLVTEAFF	TGTGCCAGTAGTCCTGGACTGGTCACTGAAGCTTTCTTT
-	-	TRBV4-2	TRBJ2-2	CASSPDDSYGGELFF	TGTGCCAGCAGCCCCGATGACTCCTATGGCGGGGAGCTGTTTTTT
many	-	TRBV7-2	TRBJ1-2	CASSLFDGYTF	TGTGCCAGCAGCTTATTCGATGGCTACACCTTC
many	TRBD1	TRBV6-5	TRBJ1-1	CASSTWTGRHTEAFF	TGTGCCAGCAGTACATGGACAGGGAGACACACTGAAGCTTTCTTT
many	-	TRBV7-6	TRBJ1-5	CASSKDSNQPQHF	TGTGCCAGCAGCAAGGATAGCAATCAGCCCCAGCATTTT